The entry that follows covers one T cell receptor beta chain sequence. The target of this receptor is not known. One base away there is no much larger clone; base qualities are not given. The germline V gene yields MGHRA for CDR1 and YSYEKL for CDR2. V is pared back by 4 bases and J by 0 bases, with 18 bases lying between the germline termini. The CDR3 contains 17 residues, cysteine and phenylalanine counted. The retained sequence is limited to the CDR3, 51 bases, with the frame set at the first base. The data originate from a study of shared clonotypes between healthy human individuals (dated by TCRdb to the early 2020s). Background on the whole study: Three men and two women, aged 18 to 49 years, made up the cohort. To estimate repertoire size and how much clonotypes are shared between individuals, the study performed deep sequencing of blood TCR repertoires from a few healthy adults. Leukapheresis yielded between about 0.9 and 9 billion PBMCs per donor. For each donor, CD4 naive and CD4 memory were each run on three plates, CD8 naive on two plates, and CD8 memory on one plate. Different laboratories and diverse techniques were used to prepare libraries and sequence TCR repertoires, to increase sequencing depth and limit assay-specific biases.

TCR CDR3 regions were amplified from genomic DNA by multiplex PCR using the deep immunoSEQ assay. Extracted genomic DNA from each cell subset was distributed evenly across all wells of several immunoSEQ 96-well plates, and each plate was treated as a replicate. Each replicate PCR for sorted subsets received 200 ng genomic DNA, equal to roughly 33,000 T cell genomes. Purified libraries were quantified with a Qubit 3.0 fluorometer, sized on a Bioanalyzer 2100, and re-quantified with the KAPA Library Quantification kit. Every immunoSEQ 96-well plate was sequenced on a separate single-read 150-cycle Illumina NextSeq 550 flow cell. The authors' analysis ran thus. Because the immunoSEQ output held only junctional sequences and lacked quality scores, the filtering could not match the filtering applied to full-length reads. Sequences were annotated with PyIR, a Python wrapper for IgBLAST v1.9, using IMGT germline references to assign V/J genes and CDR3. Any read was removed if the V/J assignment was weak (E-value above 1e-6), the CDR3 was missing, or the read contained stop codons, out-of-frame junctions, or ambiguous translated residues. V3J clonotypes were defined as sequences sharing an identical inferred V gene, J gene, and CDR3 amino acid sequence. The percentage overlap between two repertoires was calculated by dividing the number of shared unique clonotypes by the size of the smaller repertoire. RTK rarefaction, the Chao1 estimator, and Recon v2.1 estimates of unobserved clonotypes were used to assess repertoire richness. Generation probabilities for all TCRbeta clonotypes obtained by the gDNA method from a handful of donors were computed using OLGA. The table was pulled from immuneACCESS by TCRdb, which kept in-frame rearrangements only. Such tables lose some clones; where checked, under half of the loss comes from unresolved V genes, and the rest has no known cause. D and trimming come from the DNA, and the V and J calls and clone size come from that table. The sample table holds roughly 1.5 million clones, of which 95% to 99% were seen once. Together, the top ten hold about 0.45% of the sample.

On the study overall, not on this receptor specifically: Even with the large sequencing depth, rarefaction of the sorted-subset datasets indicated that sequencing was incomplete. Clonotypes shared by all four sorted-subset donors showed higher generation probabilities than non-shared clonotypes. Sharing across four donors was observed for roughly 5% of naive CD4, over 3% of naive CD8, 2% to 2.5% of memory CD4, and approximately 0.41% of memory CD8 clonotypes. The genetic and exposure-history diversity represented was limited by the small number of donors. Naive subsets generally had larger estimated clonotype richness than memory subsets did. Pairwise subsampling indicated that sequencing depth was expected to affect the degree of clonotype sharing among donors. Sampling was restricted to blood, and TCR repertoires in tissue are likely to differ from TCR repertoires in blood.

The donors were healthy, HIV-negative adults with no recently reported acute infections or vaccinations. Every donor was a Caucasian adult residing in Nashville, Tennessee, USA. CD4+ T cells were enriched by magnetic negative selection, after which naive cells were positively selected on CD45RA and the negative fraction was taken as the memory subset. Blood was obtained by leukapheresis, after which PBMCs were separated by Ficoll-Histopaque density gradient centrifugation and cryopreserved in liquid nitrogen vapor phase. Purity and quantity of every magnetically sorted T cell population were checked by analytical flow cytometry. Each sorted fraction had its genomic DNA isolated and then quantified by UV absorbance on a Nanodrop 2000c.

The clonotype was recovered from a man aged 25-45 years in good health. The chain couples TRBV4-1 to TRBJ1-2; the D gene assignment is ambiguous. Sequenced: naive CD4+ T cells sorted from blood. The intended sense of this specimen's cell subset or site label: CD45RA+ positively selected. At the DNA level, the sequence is TGCGCCAGCAGCCCATTCCTAAACATCCCTTCTAACTATGGCTACACCTTC. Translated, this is CASSPFLNIPSNYGYTF.